This is a list of T cell receptor beta chains from one sample in a study of blood T cell repertoires in COVID-19. The repertoire was sequenced with immunoSEQ multiplex PCR; TCRdb's copy has only in-frame clones and lacks some. Of roughly 520,000 clones listed, 85% to 90% were seen once; the top ten hold approximately 2%. The sample consisted of PBMCs or T cells enriched from blood (not recorded which). The origin of the receptors is a woman between 40 and 50 years old who had recovered from COVID-19. Each CDR3 is given with its conserved first and last residue. Fields, in order: V gene, clone size, J gene, CDR3 protein. Clone size is shown for a subset of rows, as once, few, many or a class of expanded clone.

TRBV27	once	TRBJ1-2	CASSSWDSYGYTF
TRBV24-1	.	TRBJ2-3	CATSDLEGTGGLDTQYF
TRBV11-3	.	TRBJ1-1	CASSRRAENTEAFF
TRBV15	.	TRBJ2-3	CATSKGLAGAPTDTQYF
TRBV6-2/TRBV6-3	.	TRBJ2-7	CASSGARQGFDEQYF
TRBV7-9	few	TRBJ1-6	CASSQDRGNSPLHF
TRBV4-3	.	TRBJ1-6	CASSHLQQQRNSPLHF
TRBV19	.	TRBJ1-1	CASSIEVSGMNTEAFF
TRBV7-2	.	TRBJ2-1	CASSFSATSGSYYEQFF
TRBV7-2	.	TRBJ2-5	CASSFQQGVGETQYF
TRBV19	.	TRBJ1-5	CASSIEGPPGPQHF
TRBV30	.	TRBJ1-4	CAWSGGTEEKLFF
TRBV6-4	.	TRBJ1-1	CASRQGQGTEAFF
TRBV7-9	.	TRBJ1-1	CASTAPGQGANTEAFF
TRBV6-6	.	TRBJ2-1	CASSRRGAGAGVPTSYNEQFF
TRBV5-6	few	TRBJ1-2	CASSRTGSYYGYTF
TRBV11-2	.	TRBJ2-5	CASSLGGRGSQETQYF
TRBV6-5	.	TRBJ2-4	CASSYDRVDNIQYF
TRBV2	.	TRBJ2-1	CASSVRGGEQFF
TRBV5-6	few	TRBJ1-2	CASSLLGTESYGYTF
TRBV27	.	TRBJ1-2	CASSFTGTGGAEVW
TRBV3-1/TRBV3-2	.	TRBJ1-1	CASSQLTGYSTEAFF
TRBV5-6	.	TRBJ1-1	CASSLPLAEAFF
TRBV2	.	TRBJ2-7	CASTRGRVGEQYF
TRBV7-8	.	TRBJ1-5	CASSGTDQPQHF
TRBV28	.	TRBJ2-4	CASSLVGTYIQYF
TRBV6-2/TRBV6-3	once	TRBJ1-5	CASSSPSRPNQPQHF
TRBV10-3	once	TRBJ1-6	CAISESSGGSYNSPLHF
TRBV7-8	.	TRBJ2-1	CASSSGAGSEQFF
TRBV19	.	TRBJ1-2	CASSRLRDRGILYYGYTF
TRBV9	.	TRBJ2-1	CASSPTGFEQFF
TRBV6-5	.	TRBJ1-1	CASTITGSGTEAFF
TRBV6-2/TRBV6-3	once	TRBJ2-7	CASSPRTSGTYQQYF
TRBV19	.	TRBJ2-4	CASKREGGLAKNIQYF
TRBV19	once	TRBJ1-1	CASHWGSMNTEAFF
TRBV10-3	.	TRBJ1-5	CAIREEDSPYQPQHF
TRBV24-1	.	TRBJ2-7	CATSDSLAGVEQYF
TRBV7-7	.	TRBJ1-5	CASSHGTNSNQPQHF
TRBV4-1	.	TRBJ2-1	CASSQDGTGGFLDEQFF
TRBV19	.	TRBJ1-5	CASQNRPGQGFLGVQPQHF
TRBV14	.	TRBJ2-7	CASSQSGQLYEQYF
TRBV27	.	TRBJ1-2	CASSFGRGQYGYTF
TRBV7-2	.	TRBJ2-3	CASRLAGVYTDTQYF
TRBV5-1	.	TRBJ2-5	CASSSGLAGGAPETQYF
TRBV27	.	TRBJ1-2	CASSWGPQGEYGYTF
TRBV29-1	.	TRBJ1-1	CSVDTEGVNTEAFF
TRBV3-1/TRBV3-2	.	TRBJ2-1	CASSLENFNEQFF
TRBV27	few	TRBJ1-1	CASTPMANRGTNTEAFF
TRBV30	.	TRBJ1-2	CAWSPGTGRHGYTF
TRBV2	.	TRBJ1-4	CASRVTVGAEKLFF